The clone carrying this T cell receptor (beta chain) was seen repeatedly, ten times or more. Its antigen is still unknown. TCRdb passed the RACE reads through MiXCR, listing each CDR3 protein once. Altogether around 360,000 distinct CDR3 sequences are present, over 6% being singletons, with the ten largest covering over 5.5%. The sample originates from a study of human T cells and chemical hapten exposure. Study-level information: While the approximately 22-week study was under way, patients received diphenylcyclopropenone on the scalp every week. The cohort included alopecia areata under or over 50% scalp, totalis and universalis.

Findings of the study overall: PT1 expanded TCR counts and patch test score correlated positively.

Germline CDR1 SGHVS, CDR2 FNYEAQ. The CDR3 contains 12 residues. Trimming took off 5 bases at V and 5 bases at J, with 10 bases between the two ends. The time point denotes: patch test 2, 6 weeks after DPC sensitization. Sample treatment: therapeutic diphenylcyclopropenone sensitization with weekly scalp DPC. The source is a young woman with alopecia areata. Some clones in this sample may be carry-over from other donors' samples. The chain couples TRBV7-6 to TRBJ2-7, with a possible D match to TRBD1 (5 bases). Sequences were derived from whole blood, sampled in connection with sensitization to the hapten diphenylcyclopropenone (DPC). This CDR3 is CASSLTEDEQYF. For the CDR3, the DNA is TGTGCCAGCAGCCTGACAGAAGACGAGCAGTACTTC.